Listed below are T cell receptor beta chains from one sample, sequenced in a study of blood T cell repertoires in COVID-19. Generated by immunoSEQ multiplex PCR, the TCRdb table keeps only in-frame clones and is missing some. Of approximately 140,000 clones in the sample, around 81% are singletons; the top ten hold approximately 9.2%. Sequenced input: peripheral blood. The receptors come from a human donor with acute or convalescent COVID-19. The donor label of this sample is uncertain. Each CDR3 is given with its conserved first and last residue. The order of the fields is J gene, CDR3 length, D gene, clone size, V gene, CDR3 DNA, CDR3 protein. The D gene is left open where the match is weak. Expanded clones get a size class; other rows say once, few or many, or leave the size out.

j_call: TRBJ2-7; cdr3_length: 13; d_call: NA; clone_size: NA; v_call: TRBV5-4; cdr3_nt: TGTGCCAGCAGCTTGCCTCCGCGCGACGAGCAGTACTTC; cdr3_aa: CASSLPPRDEQYF
j_call: TRBJ1-1; cdr3_length: 14; d_call: NA; clone_size: NA; v_call: TRBV30; cdr3_nt: TGTGCCTGGAGAGGTACGGATCTAGGCACTGAAGCTTTCTTT; cdr3_aa: CAWRGTDLGTEAFF
j_call: TRBJ1-3; cdr3_length: 15; d_call: NA; clone_size: few; v_call: TRBV3-1/TRBV3-2; cdr3_nt: TGTGCCAGCAGCCAAGATAGGGGCCCTGGAAACACCATATATTTT; cdr3_aa: CASSQDRGPGNTIYF
j_call: TRBJ2-5; cdr3_length: 14; d_call: NA; clone_size: NA; v_call: TRBV9; cdr3_nt: TGTGCCAGCAGCGTTCCCAGGGAACAAGAGACCCAGTACTTC; cdr3_aa: CASSVPREQETQYF
j_call: TRBJ2-2; cdr3_length: 16; d_call: NA; clone_size: NA; v_call: TRBV3-1/TRBV3-2; cdr3_nt: TGTGCCAGCAGGGCGAGGGCGGGGTCGAACACCGGGGAGCTGTTTTTT; cdr3_aa: CASRARAGSNTGELFF
j_call: TRBJ1-1; cdr3_length: 16; d_call: NA; clone_size: NA; v_call: TRBV2; cdr3_nt: TGTGCCCGCCGCGGGAGGGGGGGGGCGGGGAACACTGAAGCTTTCTTT; cdr3_aa: CARRGRGGAGNTEAFF
j_call: TRBJ1-1; cdr3_length: 11; d_call: NA; clone_size: NA; v_call: TRBV20-1; cdr3_nt: TGCAGTGCATCAGGGAACACTGAAGCTTTCTTT; cdr3_aa: CSASGNTEAFF
j_call: TRBJ2-7; cdr3_length: 15; d_call: TRBD1; clone_size: few; v_call: TRBV5-6; cdr3_nt: TGTGCCAGCACGTTGGGACAGTCTAGCTCCTACGAGCAGTACTTC; cdr3_aa: CASTLGQSSSYEQYF
j_call: TRBJ1-5; cdr3_length: 15; d_call: NA; clone_size: NA; v_call: TRBV4-2; cdr3_nt: TGTGCCAGCAGCCAAGACAGGGGCGACAATCAGCCCCAGCATTTT; cdr3_aa: CASSQDRGDNQPQHF
j_call: TRBJ2-1; cdr3_length: 15; d_call: TRBD1; clone_size: NA; v_call: TRBV5-1; cdr3_nt: TGCGCCAGCAGCTACGGACAGGGGACGTCCAATGAGCAGTTCTTC; cdr3_aa: CASSYGQGTSNEQFF
j_call: TRBJ1-4; cdr3_length: 14; d_call: NA; clone_size: NA; v_call: TRBV5-1; cdr3_nt: TGCGCCAGCTCCCGACAGGTTGATAATGAAAAACTGTTTTTT; cdr3_aa: CASSRQVDNEKLFF
j_call: TRBJ2-5; cdr3_length: 16; d_call: TRBD2; clone_size: NA; v_call: TRBV2; cdr3_nt: TGTGCCAGCAGTGAAGAGACTAGCGGGGGTCAAGAGACCCAGTACTTC; cdr3_aa: CASSEETSGGQETQYF
j_call: TRBJ1-1; cdr3_length: 13; d_call: NA; clone_size: NA; v_call: TRBV25-1; cdr3_nt: TGTGCCAGCACCTTAGGGAGGAACACTGAAGCTTTCTTT; cdr3_aa: CASTLGRNTEAFF
j_call: TRBJ1-4; cdr3_length: 16; d_call: NA; clone_size: NA; v_call: TRBV21-1; cdr3_nt: TGTGCCAGCAGCAAGTGGGTTAAAGGGGGTGTAGAAAAACTGTTTTTT; cdr3_aa: CASSKWVKGGVEKLFF
j_call: TRBJ2-1; cdr3_length: 17; d_call: NA; clone_size: once; v_call: TRBV11-2; cdr3_nt: TGTGCCAGCAGCTTAGCGTTCCGCCAAGAGCCTCAATGGGAGCAGTTCTTC; cdr3_aa: CASSLAFRQEPQWEQFF
j_call: TRBJ1-2; cdr3_length: 13; d_call: NA; clone_size: NA; v_call: TRBV5-5; cdr3_nt: TGTGCCAGCAGCTTCGGGTCGGACAATGGCTACACCTTC; cdr3_aa: CASSFGSDNGYTF
j_call: TRBJ2-7; cdr3_length: 16; d_call: NA; clone_size: NA; v_call: TRBV3-1/TRBV3-2; cdr3_nt: TGTGCCAGCAGCCAAGATTGGGGACAAGATTGGGGCGAGCAGTACTTC; cdr3_aa: CASSQDWGQDWGEQYF
j_call: TRBJ1-1; cdr3_length: 13; d_call: NA; clone_size: NA; v_call: TRBV7-7; cdr3_nt: TGTGCTAGCAGCTTAAGGGGGGGCACTGAAGCTTTCTTT; cdr3_aa: CASSLRGGTEAFF
j_call: TRBJ1-1; cdr3_length: 15; d_call: NA; clone_size: NA; v_call: TRBV7-2; cdr3_nt: TGTGCCAGCAGCTTAGGAGGAACCGTGAACACTGAAGCTTTCTTT; cdr3_aa: CASSLGGTVNTEAFF
j_call: TRBJ2-3; cdr3_length: 16; d_call: TRBD2; clone_size: once; v_call: TRBV4-1; cdr3_nt: TGCGCCAGCAGCCTAAGGGCGGGGGAGGCGGCAGATACGCAGTATTTT; cdr3_aa: CASSLRAGEAADTQYF
j_call: TRBJ1-4; cdr3_length: 13; d_call: NA; clone_size: NA; v_call: TRBV30; cdr3_nt: TGTGCCTGGAATGAAGAGCCTAATGAAAAACTGTTTTTT; cdr3_aa: CAWNEEPNEKLFF
j_call: TRBJ1-5; cdr3_length: 15; d_call: TRBD1; clone_size: NA; v_call: TRBV2; cdr3_nt: TGTGCCAGCAGACCCACAGGGGGCGTAGGACAGCCCCAGCATTTT; cdr3_aa: CASRPTGGVGQPQHF
j_call: TRBJ2-4; cdr3_length: 15; d_call: NA; clone_size: NA; v_call: TRBV5-4; cdr3_nt: TGTGCCAGCAGCTCCTACGGTCAGGGCAAAAACATTCAGTACTTC; cdr3_aa: CASSSYGQGKNIQYF
j_call: TRBJ2-3; cdr3_length: 13; d_call: TRBD1; clone_size: NA; v_call: TRBV7-2; cdr3_nt: TGTGCCAGCAGACGAGGGACAGCAGATACGCAGTATTTT; cdr3_aa: CASRRGTADTQYF
j_call: TRBJ2-1; cdr3_length: 13; d_call: NA; clone_size: few; v_call: TRBV11-3; cdr3_nt: TGTGCCAGCAGCATCACTAGACACAATGAGCAGTTCTTC; cdr3_aa: CASSITRHNEQFF
j_call: TRBJ1-1; cdr3_length: 14; d_call: TRBD1; clone_size: NA; v_call: TRBV13; cdr3_nt: TGTGCCAGCAGCTCGACCGGGACAGACACTGAAGCTTTCTTT; cdr3_aa: CASSSTGTDTEAFF
j_call: TRBJ2-5; cdr3_length: 15; d_call: TRBD2; clone_size: many; v_call: TRBV5-1; cdr3_nt: TGCGCCAGCAGCCTAGCGGGGGAGCTCCAAGAGACCCAGTACTTC; cdr3_aa: CASSLAGELQETQYF
j_call: TRBJ1-2; cdr3_length: 12; d_call: NA; clone_size: NA; v_call: TRBV14; cdr3_nt: TGTGCCAGCAGCCAAGACGTAGCTGGCTACACCTTC; cdr3_aa: CASSQDVAGYTF
j_call: TRBJ1-3; cdr3_length: 14; d_call: NA; clone_size: NA; v_call: TRBV6-5; cdr3_nt: TGTGCCAGCGCCGTGGAGAGCTCTGGAAACACCATATATTTT; cdr3_aa: CASAVESSGNTIYF